The 12 T cell receptor beta chains given below trace back to one sample, sequenced in a study of vaccination effects on CD4 cells after COVID-19. This table comes from immunoSEQ multiplex PCR, and its TCRdb copy is limited to in-frame clones, with some not included. The data hold some 69,000 clones, with around 70% observed a single time. No antigen has been identified for these receptors. Following 10 days of culture, CD4+ T cells were isolated. Each person got two doses of an mRNA SARS-CoV-2 vaccine, BNT162b2 or mRNA-1273. The source was CD4+ T cells from PBMCs cultured without peptide, collected after COVID-19 vaccination. The origin of the receptors is a human donor who received a COVID-19 vaccine.

CDR3 sequence reads: CASGLWQSETQYF. CDR3 in DNA: TGTGCTAGTGGTTTGTGGCAGAGCGAGACCCAGTACTTC. The chain combines TRBV12-5 with TRBJ2-5; D call uncertain. The CDR3 is 13 amino acids. Per germline, CDR1 LGHNT and CDR2 FRNRAP. The V end lost 2 bases, the J end lost 5 bases, and 9 bases lay between the germline ends.

This chain links TRBV7-2 with TRBJ2-2, with D perhaps TRBD2 (5 bases). The germline CDR1 and CDR2 sequences are SGHTA and FQGNSA. The CDR3 runs 15 residues. Trimming pared 5 bases from V and 4 bases from J, leaving 14 bases between. The CDR3 DNA is TGTGCCAGCAGCCCTTTAGGGCGGGTCACCGGGGAGCTGTTTTTT. Translated: CASSPLGRVTGELFF.

In this sample, this clone turned up a few times. This chain joins TRBV7-3 and TRBJ2-1; 8 positions match TRBD2. The germline CDR1 and CDR2 sequences are SGHTA and FQGTGA. The ends lost 8 bases at V and 4 bases at J; junction bases unmatched: 13. The CDR3 is made up of 16 amino acids. CDR3 DNA: TGTGCCAGCGGTCTATGGGTAGCGGGGTCTTACAATGAGCAGTTCTTC. This translates into CASGLWVAGSYNEQFF.

The chain has TRBV18 and TRBJ2-3, with 10 bases fitting TRBD2. Germline assignment: CDR1 KGHSH and CDR2 LQKENI. J lost 1 base, V lost 3 bases, and 7 bases had no gene match. This CDR3 has 17 residues. CDR3 nucleotides: TGTGCCAGCTCACCCTCTGCCCTAGCGGGGGGCACAGATACGCAGTATTTT. It encodes CASSPSALAGGTDTQYF.

This chain connects TRBV18 to TRBJ2-7; 7 positions match TRBD1. The CDR3 length is 13 residues. The V and J ends lost 4 bases and 0 bases, in that order; junction bases with no gene match: 0. Germline loops: CDR1 KGHSH, CDR2 LQKENI. The CDR3 protein is CASSRDSSYEQYV. CDR3 bases: TGTGCCAGCTCACGGGACAGCTCCTACGAGCAGTACGTC.

The chain is built from TRBV24-1 and TRBJ2-1; 9 bases are a match to TRBD1. CDR1 and CDR2 (germline): KGHDR, SFDVKD. The CDR3 has 13 amino acids. V lost 1 base and J lost 15; bases outside the gene matches: 6. The CDR3 DNA sequence: TGTGCCACCAGTGATTTTATTGGGACAGGGTTGTTCTTC. This translates into CATSDFIGTGLFF.

J is TRBJ1-1 and V is TRBV6-4, with 10 bases matching TRBD1. Germline CDR1 is MRHNA and CDR2 is SNTAGT. The CDR3 length is 16 residues. Losses at the gene ends were 6 bases for V and 4 bases for J; bases not matched to a gene: 11. CDR3 amino acids: CASRAWGQGSGTEAFF. The CDR3 DNA follows: TGTGCCAGCAGAGCGTGGGGACAGGGGTCCGGCACTGAAGCTTTCTTT.

The chain joins TRBV5-1 to TRBJ2-1, with D perhaps TRBD1 or TRBD2 (6 bases each). The CDR3 extends over 13 amino acids. Trimming removed 4 bases at V and 8 bases at J, with 13 bases between. Germline V CDR1 and CDR2: SGHRS, YFSETQ. The DNA for the CDR3 is TGCGCCAGCAGCCTTATCGGGGGCTATGAGCAGTTCTTC. Translating gives CASSLIGGYEQFF. The variable domain in full, with the rest retrieved from reference TRBV5-1 and TRBJ2-1, is KAGVTQTPRYLIKTRGQQVTLSCSPISGHRSVSWYQQTPGQGLQFLFEYFSETQRNKGNFPGRFSGRQFSNSRSEMNVSTLELGDSALYLCASSLIGGYEQFFGPGTRLTVL.

This clone was detected once. The gene calls are TRBV2 and TRBJ2-6; D unresolved. CDR3 length equals 15 residues. CDR1 SNHLY and CDR2 FYNNEI come from the germline V gene. Trimming left V 4 bases short and J 0 bases short, with 7 bases between. CDR3 bases: TGTGCCAGCAGTGCCGCTATCTCTGGGGCCAACGTCCTGACTTTC. Translation: CASSAAISGANVLTF.

V gene TRBV3-1 (or the pseudogene TRBV3-2) combines with J gene TRBJ2-7; D not resolved. The V and J ends lost 6 bases and 3 bases respectively, with 6 bases between them. Per germline, CDR1 LGHDT and CDR2 YNNKEL (reference sequence). The CDR3 spans 11 residues. The CDR3 reads CASSPHYEQYV. In nucleotides, the CDR3 is TGTGCCAGCAGTCCTCACTACGAGCAGTACGTC.

This sequence joins TRBV28 and TRBJ2-1, with a possible D match to TRBD1 (6 bases). CDR3 size: 14 residues. Germline CDR1 reads MDHEN; CDR2 reads SYDVKM. Deletions cut 4 bases from V and 4 bases from J, with 11 bases between. In DNA, the CDR3 is TGTGCCAGCAGTTCCCACAGGGAATACAATGAGCAGTTCTTC. Residues: CASSSHREYNEQFF.

The V and J genes are TRBV24-1 and TRBJ2-1; 11 bases agree with TRBD1. The CDR3 is 16 residues long. J gave up 8 bases and V 2 bases, and 7 bases lay outside the gene matches. Germline CDR1 is KGHDR and CDR2 is SFDVKD. The CDR3 loop is CATSDWRTGGSDEQFF. The CDR3, as DNA: TGTGCCACCAGTGATTGGCGGACAGGGGGCTCGGATGAGCAGTTCTTC.